This T cell receptor (beta chain) was sequenced in a study of radiation and T cells in renal cell carcinoma. TCRdb's table, derived via immunoSEQ multiplex PCR, lists solely in-frame clones and lacks some. The table shows about 170,000 clones, with less than 90% occurring only once. Germline CDR1 SGHKS, CDR2 YYEKEE (reference sequence). This CDR3 has 11 residues. V was trimmed by 0 bases and J by 11 bases, leaving 8 bases between them. Sample time point: blood 4 weeks post-SBRT, at nephrectomy. Treatment meaning: 15 Gy SBRT to primary tumor, nephrectomy 4 weeks later. This sequence originates from a woman aged 50 to 60 with renal cell carcinoma. The chain joins TRBV5-5 to TRBJ1-1; D remains ambiguous. Source: blood, taken from a patient whose treatment included radiotherapy and nephrectomy. CDR3 in amino acids: CASSLAERAFF. The CDR3 DNA follows: TGTGCCAGCAGCTTGGCCGAGAGGGCTTTCTTT.